The source of this TCR beta chain is a study of shared clonotypes between healthy human individuals. Study-wide points: Around 4.9% of naive CD4 clonotypes were shared across a few donors. Naive subsets typically showed greater estimated richness than memory subsets.

Generated by immunoSEQ multiplex PCR, the TCRdb table keeps only in-frame clones and is missing some. The table lists around 340,000 clones, 73% of them singletons. V shed 4 bases, J shed 10 bases, and the junction held 7 bases outside the gene matches. This CDR3 is built from 15 residues. Germline V gives CDR1 SGHRS, CDR2 YFSETQ. Notes on this clone: The antigen is unknown.

Sequenced: memory CD4+ T cells sorted from blood. Subset given: CD45RA-negative fraction. The V call is TRBV5-1, the J call TRBJ2-1; 14 nucleotides line up with TRBD2. The clonotype was recovered from a man aged 25-45 years in good health. The CDR3 region has the DNA TGCGCCAGCAGCACGGGACTAGCGGGAGCCGGGGAGCAGTTCTTC. Its translation: CASSTGLAGAGEQFF.